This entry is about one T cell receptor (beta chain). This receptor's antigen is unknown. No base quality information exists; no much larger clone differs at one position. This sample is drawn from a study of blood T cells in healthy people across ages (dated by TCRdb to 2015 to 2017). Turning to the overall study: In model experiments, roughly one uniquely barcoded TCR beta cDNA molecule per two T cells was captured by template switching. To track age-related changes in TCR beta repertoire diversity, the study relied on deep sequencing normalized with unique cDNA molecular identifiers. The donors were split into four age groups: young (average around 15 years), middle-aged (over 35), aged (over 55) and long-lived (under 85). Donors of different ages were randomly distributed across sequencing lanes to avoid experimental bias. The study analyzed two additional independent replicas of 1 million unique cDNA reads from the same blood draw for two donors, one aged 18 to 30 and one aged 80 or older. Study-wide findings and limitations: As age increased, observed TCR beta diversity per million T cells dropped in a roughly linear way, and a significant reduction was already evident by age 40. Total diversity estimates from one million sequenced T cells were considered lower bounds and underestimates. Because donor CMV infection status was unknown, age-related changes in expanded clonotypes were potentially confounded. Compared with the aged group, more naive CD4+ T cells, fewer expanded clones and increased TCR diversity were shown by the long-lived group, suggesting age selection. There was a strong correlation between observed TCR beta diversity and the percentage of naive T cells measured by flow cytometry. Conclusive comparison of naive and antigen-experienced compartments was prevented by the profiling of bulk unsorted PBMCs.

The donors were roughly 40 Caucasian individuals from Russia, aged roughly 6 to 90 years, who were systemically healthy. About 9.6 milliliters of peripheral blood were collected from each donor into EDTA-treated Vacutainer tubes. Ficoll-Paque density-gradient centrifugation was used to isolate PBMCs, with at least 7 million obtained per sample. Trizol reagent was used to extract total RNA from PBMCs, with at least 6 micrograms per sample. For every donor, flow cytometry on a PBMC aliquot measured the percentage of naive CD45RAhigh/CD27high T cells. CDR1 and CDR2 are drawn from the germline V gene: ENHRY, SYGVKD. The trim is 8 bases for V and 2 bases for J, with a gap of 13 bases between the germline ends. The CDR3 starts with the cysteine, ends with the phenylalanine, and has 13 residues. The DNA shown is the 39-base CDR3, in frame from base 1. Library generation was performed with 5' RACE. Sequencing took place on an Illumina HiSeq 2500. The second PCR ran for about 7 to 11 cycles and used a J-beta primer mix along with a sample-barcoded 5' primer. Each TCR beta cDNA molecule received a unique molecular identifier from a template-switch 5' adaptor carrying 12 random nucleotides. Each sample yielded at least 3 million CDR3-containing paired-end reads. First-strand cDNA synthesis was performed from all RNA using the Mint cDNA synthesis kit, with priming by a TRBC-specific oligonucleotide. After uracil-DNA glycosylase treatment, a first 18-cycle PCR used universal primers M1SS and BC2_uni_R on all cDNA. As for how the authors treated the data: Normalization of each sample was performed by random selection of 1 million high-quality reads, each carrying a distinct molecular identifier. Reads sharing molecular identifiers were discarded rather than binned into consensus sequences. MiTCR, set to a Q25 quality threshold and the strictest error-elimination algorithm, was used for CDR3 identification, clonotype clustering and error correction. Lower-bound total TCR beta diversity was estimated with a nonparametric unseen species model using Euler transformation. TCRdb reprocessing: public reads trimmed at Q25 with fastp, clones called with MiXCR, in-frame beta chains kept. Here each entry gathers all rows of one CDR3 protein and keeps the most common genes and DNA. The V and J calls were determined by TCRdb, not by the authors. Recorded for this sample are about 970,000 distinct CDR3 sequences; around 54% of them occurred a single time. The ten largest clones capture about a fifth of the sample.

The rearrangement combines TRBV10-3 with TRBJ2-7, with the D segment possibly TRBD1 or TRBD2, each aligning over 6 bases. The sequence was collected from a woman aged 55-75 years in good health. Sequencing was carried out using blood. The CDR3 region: CAIGPGATYEQYF. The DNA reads TGTGCCATCGGTCCGGGGGCCACCTACGAGCAGTACTTC.